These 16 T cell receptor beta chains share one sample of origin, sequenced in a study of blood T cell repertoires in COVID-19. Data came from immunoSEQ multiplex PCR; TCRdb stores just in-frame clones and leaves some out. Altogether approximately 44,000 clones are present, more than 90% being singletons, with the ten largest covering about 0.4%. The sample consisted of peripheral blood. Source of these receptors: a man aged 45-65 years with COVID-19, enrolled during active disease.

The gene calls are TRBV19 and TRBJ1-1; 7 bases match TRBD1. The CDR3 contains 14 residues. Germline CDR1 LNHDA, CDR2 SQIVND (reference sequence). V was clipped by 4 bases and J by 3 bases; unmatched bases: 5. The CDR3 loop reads CASSTTTGDTEAFF. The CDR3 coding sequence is TGTGCCAGTAGTACGACAACAGGGGACACTGAAGCTTTCTTT. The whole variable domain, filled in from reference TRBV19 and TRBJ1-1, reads DGGITQSPKYLFRKEGQNVTLSCEQNLNHDAMYWYRQDPGQGLRLIYYSQIVNDFQKGDIAEGYSVSREKKESFPLTVTSAQKNPTAFYLCASSTTTGDTEAFFGQGTRLTVV.

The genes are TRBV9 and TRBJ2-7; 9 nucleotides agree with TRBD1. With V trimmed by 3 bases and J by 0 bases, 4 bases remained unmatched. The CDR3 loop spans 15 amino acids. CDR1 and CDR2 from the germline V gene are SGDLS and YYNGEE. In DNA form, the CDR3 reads TGTGCCAGCAGCGCGGGGACAGGGACCTCCTACGAGCAGTACTTC. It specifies CASSAGTGTSYEQYF.

This chain's CDR3 is CASSYGTGGTGELFF. The CDR3 region has the DNA TGTGCCAGCAGTTACGGGACAGGGGGCACCGGGGAGCTGTTTTTT. This sequence joins TRBV6-5 and TRBJ2-2, with 11 bases matching TRBD1. J was trimmed by 4 bases and V by 2 bases; bases with no gene match: 0. The CDR3 has 15 residues. Germline CDR1 is MNHEY and CDR2 is SVGAGI.

The CDR3 sequence: CASSSQGAYEQYF. The CDR3, as DNA: TGTGCCAGCAGCTCACAGGGGGCCTACGAGCAGTACTTC. The rearrangement links TRBV5-4 to TRBJ2-7; 8 bases map to TRBD1. Germline values: CDR1 SGHNT, CDR2 YYREEE (reference sequence). CDR3 length equals 13 residues. The trim removed 3 bases at V and 2 bases at J, leaving 1 base unmatched.

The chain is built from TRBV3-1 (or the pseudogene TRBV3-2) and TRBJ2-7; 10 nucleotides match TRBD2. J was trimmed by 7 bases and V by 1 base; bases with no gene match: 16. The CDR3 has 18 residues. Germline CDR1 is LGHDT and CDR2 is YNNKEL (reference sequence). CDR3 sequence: CASSQGPPVVAGGREQYF. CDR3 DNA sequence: TGTGCCAGCAGCCAAGGGCCCCCCGTGGTAGCGGGAGGACGGGAGCAGTACTTC.

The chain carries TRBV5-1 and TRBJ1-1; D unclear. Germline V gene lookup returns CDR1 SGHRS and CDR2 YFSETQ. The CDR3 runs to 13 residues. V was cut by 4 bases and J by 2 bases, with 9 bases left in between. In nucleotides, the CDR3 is TGCGCCAGCAGCCCCTCGACTAACACTGAAGCTTTCTTT. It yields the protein CASSPSTNTEAFF.

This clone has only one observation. The CDR3 DNA follows: TGTGCCACCAGTGAGTCCGGGACTAGTCTGTTCTTC. Translating it yields CATSESGTSLFF. The chain carries TRBV24-1 and TRBJ2-1; 8 bases fit TRBD2. This CDR3 has 12 residues. Germline V gene lookup returns CDR1 KGHDR and CDR2 SFDVKD. The V segment lost 4 bases and the J segment 15 bases; nucleotides outside the gene matches: 7.

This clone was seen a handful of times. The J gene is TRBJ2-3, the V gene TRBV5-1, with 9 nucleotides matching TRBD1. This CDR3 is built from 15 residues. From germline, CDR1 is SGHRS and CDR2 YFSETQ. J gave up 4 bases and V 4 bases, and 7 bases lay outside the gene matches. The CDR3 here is CASSLTGTGSDTQYF. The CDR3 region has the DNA TGCGCCAGCAGCCTTACCGGGACAGGGTCAGATACGCAGTATTTT.

The CDR3 region is CAIATGAYNEQFF. CDR3 nucleotide sequence: TGTGCCATAGCGACAGGGGCCTACAATGAGCAGTTCTTC. The V call is TRBV28, the J call TRBJ2-1, with 8 bases lining up with TRBD1. Per germline, CDR1 MDHEN and CDR2 SYDVKM. Trimming removed 10 bases from V and 2 bases from J; junction bases left unmatched: 4. This CDR3 contains 13 residues.

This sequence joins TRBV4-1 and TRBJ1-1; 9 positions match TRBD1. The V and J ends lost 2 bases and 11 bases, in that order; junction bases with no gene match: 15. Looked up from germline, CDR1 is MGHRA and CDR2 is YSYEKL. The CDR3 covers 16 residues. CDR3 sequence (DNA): TGCGCCAGCAGCCAATTTCCCCGGGACAGGGAAAAGGGGGCTTTCTTT. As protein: CASSQFPRDREKGAFF.

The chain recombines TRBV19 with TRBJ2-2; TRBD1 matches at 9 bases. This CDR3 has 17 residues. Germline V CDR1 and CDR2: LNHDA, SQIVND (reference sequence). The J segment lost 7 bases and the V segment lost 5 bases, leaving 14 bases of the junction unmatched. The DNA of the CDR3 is TGTGCCAGTAGTCTCGGGACAGGGACTTCTATGGGCGGGGAGCTGTTTTTT. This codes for CASSLGTGTSMGGELFF. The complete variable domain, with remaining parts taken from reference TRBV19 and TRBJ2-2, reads DGGITQSPKYLFRKEGQNVTLSCEQNLNHDAMYWYRQDPGQGLRLIYYSQIVNDFQKGDIAEGYSVSREKKESFPLTVTSAQKNPTAFYLCASSLGTGTSMGGELFFGEGSRLTVL.

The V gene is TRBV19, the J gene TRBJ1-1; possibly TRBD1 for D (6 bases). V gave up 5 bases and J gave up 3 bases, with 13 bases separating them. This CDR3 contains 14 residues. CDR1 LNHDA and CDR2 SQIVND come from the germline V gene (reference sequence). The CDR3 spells CASSQQGWDTEAFF. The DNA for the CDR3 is TGTGCCAGTAGTCAACAGGGTTGGGACACTGAAGCTTTCTTT.

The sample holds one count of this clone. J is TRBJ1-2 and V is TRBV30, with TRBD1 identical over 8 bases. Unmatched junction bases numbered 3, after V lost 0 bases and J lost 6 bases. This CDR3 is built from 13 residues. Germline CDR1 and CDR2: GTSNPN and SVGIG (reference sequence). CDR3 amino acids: CAWSVRQGNGYTF. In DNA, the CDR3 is TGTGCCTGGAGTGTAAGACAGGGGAATGGCTACACCTTC.

The chain's CDR3 is CASSFPSGRGGETQYF. CDR3 sequence (DNA): TGTGCCAGCAGCTTTCCTAGCGGGAGAGGCGGAGAGACCCAGTACTTC. This chain links TRBV5-4 with TRBJ2-5, with TRBD2 matching over 10 bases. The germline V gene encodes CDR1 SGHNT and CDR2 YYREEE (reference sequence). Trimming took 2 bases from V and 4 from J; bases not matched to a gene: 8. CDR3 length equals 16 residues.

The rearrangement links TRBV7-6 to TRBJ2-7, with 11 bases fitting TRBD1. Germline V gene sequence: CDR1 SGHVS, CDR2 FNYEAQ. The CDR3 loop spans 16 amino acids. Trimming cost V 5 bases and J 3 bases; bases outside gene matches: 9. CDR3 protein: CASSRNSGTGGYEQYF. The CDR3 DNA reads TGTGCCAGCAGCCGTAACTCCGGGACAGGGGGCTACGAGCAGTACTTC.

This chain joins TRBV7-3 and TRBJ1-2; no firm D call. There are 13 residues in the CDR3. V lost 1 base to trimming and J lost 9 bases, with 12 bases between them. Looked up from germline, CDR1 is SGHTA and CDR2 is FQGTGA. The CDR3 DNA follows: TGTGCCAGCAGCTTAAGGCAAGGAGGTCGCTACACCTTC. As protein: CASSLRQGGRYTF.